This T cell receptor (beta chain) was obtained from a study of cytomegalovirus exposure and HLA in healthy donors. Whole-study results and caveats: In an earlier analysis, about 90% or about 30%: the productive usage of most TCR beta V segments. A later analysis showed HLA-associated TCR beta chains outstripping equally common others in clonal expansion.

Germline values: CDR1 SGHNT, CDR2 YYREEE (reference sequence). The CDR3 extends over 17 amino acids. Unmatched junction bases numbered 10, after V lost 3 bases and J lost 1 base. The PCR had 60 Vbeta and 13 Jbeta primers. The protocol was immunoSEQ multiplex PCR, while the TCRdb copy is restricted to in-frame clones and leaves out a portion. The sample lists about 93,000 clones, approximately 80% seen once, with over 3% in the top ten. Concerning this clone itself: Antigen specificity is unknown.

The gene calls are TRBV5-4 and TRBJ1-1; TRBD1 matches 9 bases. The TCR originated in a woman aged 40 to 50 in good health and CMV-seronegative. Sequenced sample: PBMCs. CDR3 bases: TGTGCCAGCAGCTCCCACAGGGGGCGGGGGGAGAACACTGAAGCTTTCTTT. It encodes CASSSHRGRGENTEAFF.